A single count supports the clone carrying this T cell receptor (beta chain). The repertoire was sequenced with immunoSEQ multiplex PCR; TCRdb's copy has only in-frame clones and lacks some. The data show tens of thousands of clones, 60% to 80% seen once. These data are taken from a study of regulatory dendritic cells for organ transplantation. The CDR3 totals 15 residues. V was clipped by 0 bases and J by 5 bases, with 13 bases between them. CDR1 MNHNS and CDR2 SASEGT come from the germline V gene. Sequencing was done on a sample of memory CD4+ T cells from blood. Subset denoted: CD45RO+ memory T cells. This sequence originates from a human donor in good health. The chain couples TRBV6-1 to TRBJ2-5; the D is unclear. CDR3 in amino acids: CASSEAPGSGETQYF. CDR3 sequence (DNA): TGTGCCAGCAGTGAAGCGCCCGGGTCTGGGGAGACCCAGTACTTC.